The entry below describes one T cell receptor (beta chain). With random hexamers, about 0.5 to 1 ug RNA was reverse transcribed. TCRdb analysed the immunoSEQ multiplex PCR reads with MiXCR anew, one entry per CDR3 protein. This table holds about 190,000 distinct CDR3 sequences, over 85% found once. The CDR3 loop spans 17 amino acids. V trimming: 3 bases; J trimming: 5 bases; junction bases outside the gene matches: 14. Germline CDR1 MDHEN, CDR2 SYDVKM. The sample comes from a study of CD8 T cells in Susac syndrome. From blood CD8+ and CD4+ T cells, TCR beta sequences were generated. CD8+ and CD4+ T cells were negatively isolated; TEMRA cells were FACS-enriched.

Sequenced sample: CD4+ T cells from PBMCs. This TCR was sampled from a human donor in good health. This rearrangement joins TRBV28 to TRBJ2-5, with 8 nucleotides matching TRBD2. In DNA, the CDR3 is TGTGCCAGCAGTTTTGGTTTGGCGGGGGGACCCCGGGAGACCCAGTACTTC. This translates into CASSFGLAGGPRETQYF.